This is a list of T cell receptor beta chains from one sample in a study of cytomegalovirus exposure and HLA in healthy donors. Clones were sequenced by immunoSEQ multiplex PCR, and TCRdb holds only the in-frame ones, with some missing. The sample has around 71,000 clones, 60% to 75% seen once; the top ten hold 12% to 15%. The specimen sequenced was PBMCs. Every receptor here comes from a male donor in good health and CMV-seropositive. CDR3s include the opening cysteine and the closing phenylalanine or tryptophan. Fields, in order: D gene, J gene, clone size, V gene, CDR3 DNA, CDR3 protein. The D gene is left open where the match is weak. Rows may omit the clone size; those that give it use once, few, many or a size class.

>TRBD1|TRBJ2-3|-|TRBV11-2
TGTGCCAGCAGCGGGGACAGGGGGGATACGCAGTATTTT
CASSGDRGDTQYF
>TRBD1|TRBJ2-4|few|TRBV6-5
TGTGCCAGCAGTCCGACAGGGCTAGCCAAAAACATTCAGTACTTC
CASSPTGLAKNIQYF
>-|TRBJ2-7|-|TRBV4-1
TGCGCCAGCAGCCAAGAGGGCAGGGGCATCCCTTACGAGCAGTACTTC
CASSQEGRGIPYEQYF
>-|TRBJ2-7|once|TRBV30
TGTGCCTGGAGTGACGGACAGCTCAACGAGCAGTACTTC
CAWSDGQLNEQYF
>-|TRBJ1-3|-|TRBV7-8
TGTGCCAGCAGCTTCACAGGGTCCTCTGGAAACACCATATATTTT
CASSFTGSSGNTIYF
>TRBD2|TRBJ2-1|few|TRBV4-1
TGCGCCAGCAGCCACTCTAGCGGGTTCGAGCAGTTCTTC
CASSHSSGFEQFF
>TRBD2|TRBJ2-7|few|TRBV5-1
TGCGCCAGCAGCTTGTACGGACTAGCGGGCCACAGCTCCTACGAGCAGTACTTC
CASSLYGLAGHSSYEQYF
>-|TRBJ2-1|-|TRBV9
TGTGCCAGCAGCACCTGGACAGCCTCCTACAATGAGCAGTTCTTC
CASSTWTASYNEQFF
>-|TRBJ1-3|once|TRBV5-6
TGTGCCAGCAGCACGAGAGGGTCTGGAAACACCATATATTTT
CASSTRGSGNTIYF
>TRBD1|TRBJ1-3|once|TRBV7-2
TGTGCCAGCAGCCAACAGGGGATGAACACCATATATTTT
CASSQQGMNTIYF
>TRBD2|TRBJ2-7|-|TRBV2
TGTGCCAGCAGAGGCGTTCGGGGACTAGCGCGTCGCGAGCAGTACTTC
CASRGVRGLARREQYF
>-|TRBJ1-5|-|TRBV19
TGTGCCAGTAGTATCCGTTCCCGGGGGGCGTTTCAGCCCCAGCATTTT
CASSIRSRGAFQPQHF
>-|TRBJ2-3|-|TRBV10-2
TGCGCCAGCAGTGAGTTGGTAGTTAGTAGAGATACGCAGTATTTT
CASSELVVSRDTQYF